This T cell receptor beta chain was captured in a study of beta chain features in type 1 diabetes. For the study at large: The study found patients and healthy donors alike in age, gender and cell yields. Study-level findings and limits: When Type 1 diabetes patients were examined, their TCRB CDR3s proved moderately but significantly shorter in all four CD4+ subsets.

The whole isolated RNA underwent reverse transcription, so sequencing captured expressed TCRB transcripts. Profiled with immunoSEQ multiplex PCR; TCRdb holds only in-frame clones, not every one. This table holds over 40,000 clones, 66% found once. This clone was seen a handful of times. Its antigen is unknown. The germline V gene encodes CDR1 GTSNPN and CDR2 SVGIG (reference sequence). The CDR3 is made up of 11 amino acids. The V segment lost 5 bases and the J segment 7 bases; nucleotides outside the gene matches: 1. The chain employs TRBV30 and TRBJ2-2; 7 bases match TRBD2. Material for sequencing was Tregs from blood. This TCR came from a woman younger than 35 with type 1 diabetes. The CDR3 sequence: CAWRGVGELFF. The CDR3 bases are TGTGCCTGGCGGGGGGTCGGGGAGCTGTTTTTT.